Presented here are 16 T cell receptor beta chains from one specimen sequenced in a study of blood T cell repertoires in COVID-19. The protocol was immunoSEQ multiplex PCR, while the TCRdb copy is restricted to in-frame clones and leaves out a portion. Among some 280,000 clones listed, about 89% were seen once. The material sequenced was peripheral blood. Receptor source: a woman aged 40 to 50 who had recovered from COVID-19.

The CDR3 region has the DNA TGTGCCAGCAGGGAACAGGGGGGCGGAGGCACAGATACGCAGTATTTT. Protein: CASREQGGGGTDTQYF. V gene TRBV6-1 combines with J gene TRBJ2-3; the match to TRBD1 covers 8 bases. CDR1 is MNHNS, CDR2 SASEGT, per germline. Germline trimming cut 6 bases from V and 1 base from J; bases unmatched to any gene: 9. This CDR3 spans 16 amino acids.

This chain joins TRBV5-1 and TRBJ2-2, with a possible D match to TRBD1 (6 bases). CDR1 is SGHRS, CDR2 YFSETQ, per germline. The CDR3 has 15 amino acids. Trimming pared 5 bases from V and 5 bases from J, leaving 16 bases between. CDR3 sequence: CASSPVQGVTGELFF. The CDR3 nucleotides read TGCGCCAGCAGTCCGGTACAGGGCGTGACCGGGGAGCTGTTTTTT. Filled out from reference TRBV5-1 and TRBJ2-2, the complete variable domain reads KAGVTQTPRYLIKTRGQQVTLSCSPISGHRSVSWYQQTPGQGLQFLFEYFSETQRNKGNFPGRFSGRQFSNSRSEMNVSTLELGDSALYLCASSPVQGVTGELFFGEGSRLTVL.

The chain recombines TRBV7-8 with TRBJ2-7; 9 nucleotides align to TRBD2. The V and J ends lost 4 bases and 2 bases, in that order; junction bases with no gene match: 9. This CDR3 has 16 amino acids. The germline V gene has CDR1 SGHVS and CDR2 FQNEAQ. In DNA form, the CDR3 reads TGTGCCAGCAGCTCCGCGGGGGGGACAACGACCTACGAGCAGTACTTC. Translating it yields CASSSAGGTTTYEQYF.

This clone was observed a single time. The chain links TRBV11-2 to TRBJ2-1; 7 bases agree with TRBD2. Germline lookup yields CDR1 SGHAT and CDR2 FQNNGV. CDR3 length equals 15 residues. V was pared by 1 base and J by 7 bases, with 7 bases of the junction left unmatched. The chain's CDR3 is CASSLVGGGSNEQFF. The CDR3 region has the DNA TGTGCCAGCAGCTTAGTGGGGGGAGGGAGTAATGAGCAGTTCTTC.

The CDR3 nucleotides are TGTGCCAGCAGCCTTCGGGGAGCGGGGAACTTTGATACGCAGTATTTT. Translating gives CASSLRGAGNFDTQYF. The chain uses TRBV7-2 and TRBJ2-3, with 7 positions matching TRBD2. In germline, CDR1 is SGHTA, CDR2 FQGNSA. The J segment lost 6 bases and the V segment lost 5 bases, leaving 14 bases of the junction unmatched. The CDR3 is 16 amino acids. Supplemented by reference TRBV7-2 and TRBJ2-3, the full variable domain reads GAGVSQSPSNKVTEKGKDVELRCDPISGHTALYWYRQSLGQGLEFLIYFQGNSAPDKSGLPSDRFSAERTGGSVSTLTIQRTQQEDSAVYLCASSLRGAGNFDTQYFGPGTRLTVL.

V gene TRBV2 combines with J gene TRBJ2-3; TRBD2 matches 11 bases. The CDR3 covers 14 residues. Trimming removed 10 bases from V and 1 base from J; junction bases left unmatched: 4. Germline CDR1 SNHLY, CDR2 FYNNEI. CDR3: CATQGLAGTDTQYF. In DNA form, the CDR3 reads TGTGCCACACAGGGACTAGCGGGCACAGATACGCAGTATTTT.

The CDR3 DNA follows: TGTGCCTGGAGTGTAGGAGGGAGGGCCGACACGCAGTATTTT. It encodes CAWSVGGRADTQYF. V gene TRBV30 combines with J gene TRBJ2-3, with 7 bases matching TRBD2. Germline CDR1 is GTSNPN and CDR2 is SVGIG (reference sequence). The CDR3 consists of 14 residues. V lost 0 bases and J lost 9; bases outside the gene matches: 9.

The chain employs TRBV27 and TRBJ2-1; TRBD1 aligns across 8 bases. Looked up from germline, CDR1 is MNHEY and CDR2 is SMNVEV (reference sequence). This CDR3 spans 15 amino acids. Germline trimming cut 5 bases from V and 5 bases from J; bases unmatched to any gene: 8. The CDR3 DNA reads as TGTGCCAGCAGTGCTCCAGGGGGCGCCCACAATGAGCAGTTCTTC. Translation gives CASSAPGGAHNEQFF.

The genes are TRBV21-1 and TRBJ1-2. TRBV21-1 is tagged as a pseudogene. There are 17 residues in the CDR3. DNA for the CDR3: TGTGCCAGCAGTTCCTATAGGCGGCGTTGTGTTAGCTATGGCTACACCTTC. It encodes CASSSYRRRCVSYGYTF.

The J gene is TRBJ2-7, the V gene TRBV5-1; D is unresolved. CDR3 size: 12 residues. CDR1 and CDR2 from the germline V gene are SGHRS and YFSETQ. V was trimmed by 1 base and J by 4 bases, leaving 6 bases between them. The CDR3 spells CASSLTEYEQYF. CDR3 coding DNA: TGCGCCAGCAGCTTGACAGAATACGAGCAGTACTTC. Together with reference TRBV5-1 and TRBJ2-7, the CDR3 gives the full variable domain: KAGVTQTPRYLIKTRGQQVTLSCSPISGHRSVSWYQQTPGQGLQFLFEYFSETQRNKGNFPGRFSGRQFSNSRSEMNVSTLELGDSALYLCASSLTEYEQYFGPGTRLTVT.

The V call is TRBV28, the J call TRBJ2-7; 7 positions agree with TRBD1. This CDR3 comprises 13 residues. Germline loops: CDR1 MDHEN, CDR2 SYDVKM. Germline trimming cut 11 bases from V and 2 bases from J; bases unmatched to any gene: 9. In DNA, the CDR3 is TGTGCCGGACGGGACAGCGGCGCCTACGAGCAGTACTTC. This gives the protein CAGRDSGAYEQYF. The full variable domain, its missing parts supplied by reference TRBV28 and TRBJ2-7, is DVKVTQSSRYLVKRTGEKVFLECVQDMDHENMFWYRQDPGLGLRLIYFSYDVKMKEKGDIPEGYSVSREKKERFSLILESASTNQTSMYLCAGRDSGAYEQYFGPGTRLTVT.

The rearrangement links TRBV5-1 to TRBJ2-5; 7 positions agree with TRBD2. Germline loops: CDR1 SGHRS, CDR2 YFSETQ. The CDR3 covers 15 residues. V lost 2 bases, J lost 1 base, and 5 bases stayed unmatched. CDR3 in DNA: TGCGCCAGCAGCTTCACCTCGGGAGGCCAAGAGACCCAGTACTTC. Its protein is CASSFTSGGQETQYF.

V usage is TRBV19 and J usage is TRBJ1-4; weak D call: TRBD1 (6 bases). The CDR3 has 16 residues. Germline V CDR1 and CDR2: LNHDA, SQIVND (reference sequence). V dropped 1 base and J dropped 0 bases, with 9 bases sitting between them. CDR3 bases: TGTGCCAGTAGTATAGGGACAGCTGCAACTAATGAAAAACTGTTTTTT. It encodes CASSIGTAATNEKLFF.

The chain uses TRBV7-6 and TRBJ1-3; maybe TRBD1 (5 bases). This CDR3 spans 15 amino acids. Germline CDR1 is SGHVS and CDR2 is FNYEAQ. V was shortened by 1 base and J by 4 bases, with 11 bases between the two germline ends. CDR3: CASSLGGGSGNTIYF. The CDR3 nucleotides read TGTGCCAGCAGCTTAGGGGGGGGTTCCGGAAACACCATATATTTT.

The V gene is TRBV7-9, the J gene TRBJ1-1; 7 nucleotides align to TRBD1. The CDR3 has 14 amino acids. V gave up 5 bases and J gave up 4 bases; unmatched junction bases: 7. CDR1 and CDR2 (germline): SEHNR, FQNEAQ (reference sequence). The CDR3 loop reads CASSVGQAGTEAFF. CDR3 nucleotide sequence: TGTGCCAGCAGCGTCGGACAGGCAGGCACTGAAGCTTTCTTT.

This clone was recorded once. The chain couples TRBV5-6 to TRBJ2-1, with 7 bases lining up with TRBD1. This CDR3 comprises 15 residues. J was trimmed by 4 bases and V by 4 bases; bases with no gene match: 8. CDR1 is SGHDT and CDR2 is YYEEEE in the germline V gene. CDR3 sequence (DNA): TGTGCCAGCAGCGGACCTAGGGACAGTTACAATGAGCAGTTCTTC. Encoded protein: CASSGPRDSYNEQFF.